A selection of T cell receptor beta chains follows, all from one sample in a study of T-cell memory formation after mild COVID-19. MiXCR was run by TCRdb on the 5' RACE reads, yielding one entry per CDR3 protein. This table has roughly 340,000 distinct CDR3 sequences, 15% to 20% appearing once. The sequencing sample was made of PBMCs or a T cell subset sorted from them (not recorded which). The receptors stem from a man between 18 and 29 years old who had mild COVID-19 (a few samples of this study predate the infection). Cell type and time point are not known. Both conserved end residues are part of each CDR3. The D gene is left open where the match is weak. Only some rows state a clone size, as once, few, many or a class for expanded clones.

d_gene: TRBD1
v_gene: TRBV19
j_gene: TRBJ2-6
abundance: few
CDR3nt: TGTGCCACTCGACAGGGGGCAAGCTCTGGGGCCAACGTCCTGACTTTC
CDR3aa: CATRQGASSGANVLTF

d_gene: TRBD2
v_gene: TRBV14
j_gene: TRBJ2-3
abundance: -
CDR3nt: TGTGCCAGCAGCCGACTCATGACTAGCGGGGGGGCCAGAGATATGCAGTATTTT
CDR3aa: CASSRLMTSGGARDMQYF

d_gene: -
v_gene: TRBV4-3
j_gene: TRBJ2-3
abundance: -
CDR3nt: TGCGCCAGCAGCCAAGATCAACCCGGGGGGCCTCTCACAACGCAGTATTTT
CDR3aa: CASSQDQPGGPLTTQYF

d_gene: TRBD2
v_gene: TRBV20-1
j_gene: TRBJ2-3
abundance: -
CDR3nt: TGCAGTACCGCCCGGGGGGATCTGAATACGCAGTATTTT
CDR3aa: CSTARGDLNTQYF

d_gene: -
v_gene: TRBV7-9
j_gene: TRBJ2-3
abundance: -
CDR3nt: TGTGCCAGCAGCTTAGGGTATTCAGACCCCACAGATACGCAGTATTTT
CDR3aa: CASSLGYSDPTDTQYF

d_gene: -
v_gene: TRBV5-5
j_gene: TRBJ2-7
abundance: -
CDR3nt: TGTGCCAGCAGCTTGGAACAGCACTCCTACGAGCAGTACTTC
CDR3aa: CASSLEQHSYEQYF

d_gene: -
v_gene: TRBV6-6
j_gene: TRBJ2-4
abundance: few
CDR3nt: TGTGCCAGCAGATCAAAGACGGTAGCCAAAAACATTCAGTACTTC
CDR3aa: CASRSKTVAKNIQYF

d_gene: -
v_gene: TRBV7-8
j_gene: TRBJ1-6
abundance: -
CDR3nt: TGTGCCAGCAGCTCGCCCTCTTCACCCCTCCACTTT
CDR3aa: CASSSPSSPLHF

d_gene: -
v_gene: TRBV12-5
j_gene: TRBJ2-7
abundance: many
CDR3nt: TGTGCTAGTGGTTTGTTCACTGCGGCAGGGTGGGGCGAGCAGTACTTC
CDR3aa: CASGLFTAAGWGEQYF

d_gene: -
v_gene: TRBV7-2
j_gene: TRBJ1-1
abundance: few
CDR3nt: TGTGCCAGCAGCTTTAGCCGGAGCACTGAAGCTTTCTTT
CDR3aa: CASSFSRSTEAFF

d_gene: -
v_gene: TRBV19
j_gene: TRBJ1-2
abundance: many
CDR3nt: TGTGCCAGTAGTATAAGGACTCTAAGTCGTGGCTACACCTTC
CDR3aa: CASSIRTLSRGYTF

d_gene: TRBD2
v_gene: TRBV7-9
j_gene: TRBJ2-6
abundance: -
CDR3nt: TGTGCCAGCAGCTTTCCGGAGCGGGGGATCTCTGGGGCCAACGTCCTGACTTTC
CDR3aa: CASSFPERGISGANVLTF

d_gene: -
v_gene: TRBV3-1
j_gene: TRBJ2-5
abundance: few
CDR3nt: TGTGCCAGCAGCCCCGGGACTGACGGGAGGACCCAGTACTTC
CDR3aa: CASSPGTDGRTQYF

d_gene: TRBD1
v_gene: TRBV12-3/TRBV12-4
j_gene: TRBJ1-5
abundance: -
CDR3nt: TGTGCCAGTGGCGGGACAGACAATCAGCCCCAGCATTTT
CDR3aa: CASGGTDNQPQHF

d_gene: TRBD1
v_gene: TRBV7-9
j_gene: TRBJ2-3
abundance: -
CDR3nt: TGTGCCAGCAGTATAGGGACAGGGAGCACAGATACGCAGTATTTT
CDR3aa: CASSIGTGSTDTQYF

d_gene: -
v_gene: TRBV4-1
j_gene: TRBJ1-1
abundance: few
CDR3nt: TGCGCCAGCAGCCCCAGCAGCGGCCAAGAGGGAGCTTTCTTT
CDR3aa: CASSPSSGQEGAFF

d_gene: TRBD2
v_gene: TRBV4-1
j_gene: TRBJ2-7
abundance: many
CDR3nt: TGCGCCAGCAGCCAACCGACTAGCGGGGGATACGAGCAGTACTTC
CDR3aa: CASSQPTSGGYEQYF

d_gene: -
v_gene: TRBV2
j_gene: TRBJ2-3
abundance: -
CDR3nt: TGTGCCAGCAGTGGAGACGGCACAGATACGCAGTATTTT
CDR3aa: CASSGDGTDTQYF

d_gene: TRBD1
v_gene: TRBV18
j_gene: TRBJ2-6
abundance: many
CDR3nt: TGTGCCAGCTCTTGGACAGGGGGCCACTCTGGGGCCAACGTCCTGACTTTC
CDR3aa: CASSWTGGHSGANVLTF

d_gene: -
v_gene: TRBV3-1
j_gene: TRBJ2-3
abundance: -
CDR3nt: TGTGCCAGCAGCCAACGGGTAGATACGCAGTATTTT
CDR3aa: CASSQRVDTQYF

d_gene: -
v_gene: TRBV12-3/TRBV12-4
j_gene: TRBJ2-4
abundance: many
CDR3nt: TGTGCCAGCAGCCTTGGTCGCCACATTCAGTACTTC
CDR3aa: CASSLGRHIQYF

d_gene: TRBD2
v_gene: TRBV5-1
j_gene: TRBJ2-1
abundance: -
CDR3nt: TGCGCCAGCAGCTTGACTAGCGGGGTTGCCTACAATGAGCAGTTCTTC
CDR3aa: CASSLTSGVAYNEQFF

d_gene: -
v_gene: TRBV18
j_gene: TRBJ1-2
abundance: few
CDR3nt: TGTGCCAGCTCACCACGGGAAGATGGCTACACCTTC
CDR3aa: CASSPREDGYTF

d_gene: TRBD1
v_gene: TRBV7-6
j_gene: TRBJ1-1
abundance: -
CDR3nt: TGTGCCAGCAGCGAGACAGGGGGCAACACTGAAGCTTTCTTT
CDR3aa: CASSETGGNTEAFF

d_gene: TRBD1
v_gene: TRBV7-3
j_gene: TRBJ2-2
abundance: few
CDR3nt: TGTGCCAGCAGCCTTCAGACAGGGGCGCACACCGGGGAGCTGTTTTTT
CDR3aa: CASSLQTGAHTGELFF

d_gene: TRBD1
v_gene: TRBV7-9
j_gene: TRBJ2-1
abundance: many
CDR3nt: TGTGCCAGCAGTTCGACAGGGAGCTCCTACAATGAGCAGTTCTTC
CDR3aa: CASSSTGSSYNEQFF

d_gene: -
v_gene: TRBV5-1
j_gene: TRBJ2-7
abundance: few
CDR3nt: TGCGCCAGCAGCTCGTCCGCCCAGCCCGGGGCCTACGAGCAGTACTTC
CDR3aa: CASSSSAQPGAYEQYF

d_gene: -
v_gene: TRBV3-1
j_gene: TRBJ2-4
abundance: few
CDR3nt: TGTGCCAGCAGCATAGCGTTTGTAACCAAAAACATTCAGTACTTC
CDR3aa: CASSIAFVTKNIQYF

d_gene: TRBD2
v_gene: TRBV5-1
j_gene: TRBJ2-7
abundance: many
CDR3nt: TGCGCCAGCAGCGACTTAGCGGGGCTCTACGAGCAGTACTTC
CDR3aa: CASSDLAGLYEQYF

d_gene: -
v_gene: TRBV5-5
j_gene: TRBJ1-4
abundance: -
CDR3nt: TGTGCCAGCAGCTCTACCGGGACCAGCGGCGAAAAACTGTTTTTT
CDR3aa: CASSSTGTSGEKLFF

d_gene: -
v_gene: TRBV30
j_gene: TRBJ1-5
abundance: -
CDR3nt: TGTGCCTGGAGCCCCGTTCCCCATCAGCCCCAGCATTTT
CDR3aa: CAWSPVPHQPQHF

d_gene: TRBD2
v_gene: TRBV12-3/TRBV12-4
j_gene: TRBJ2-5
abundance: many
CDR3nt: TGTGCCAGCAGTTTTAGCGGGGGGGAAGAGACCCAGTACTTC
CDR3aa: CASSFSGGEETQYF

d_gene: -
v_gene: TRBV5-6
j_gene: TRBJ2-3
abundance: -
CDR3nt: TGTGCCAGTGGGGGGAATGCAGATACGCAGTATTTT
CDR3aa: CASGGNADTQYF

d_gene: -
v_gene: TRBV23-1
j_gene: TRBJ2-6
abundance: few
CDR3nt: TGCGCCAGCACAATAAGATCCGCGAAGTCCGGTGGGGCCAACGTCCTGACTTTC
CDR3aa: CASTIRSAKSGGANVLTF

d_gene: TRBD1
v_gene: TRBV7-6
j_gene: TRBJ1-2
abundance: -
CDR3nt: TGTGCCAGCAGCTCCCGGGGGACAGGGGGAGTCTATGGCTACACCTTC
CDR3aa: CASSSRGTGGVYGYTF

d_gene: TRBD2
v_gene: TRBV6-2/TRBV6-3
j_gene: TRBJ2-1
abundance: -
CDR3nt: TGTGCCAGCAGACTAGCGGGGGTCGGTGAGCAGTTCTTC
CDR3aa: CASRLAGVGEQFF

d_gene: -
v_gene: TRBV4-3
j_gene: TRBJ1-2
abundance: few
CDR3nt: TGCGCCAGCAGCCGAGAGATTGTTACCAATCGCTATGGCTACACCTTC
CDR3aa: CASSREIVTNRYGYTF

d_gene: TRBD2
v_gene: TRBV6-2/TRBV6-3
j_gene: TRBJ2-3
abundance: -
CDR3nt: TGTGCCAGCAGTCCTAGCGGGACCACAGATACGCAGTATTTT
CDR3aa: CASSPSGTTDTQYF

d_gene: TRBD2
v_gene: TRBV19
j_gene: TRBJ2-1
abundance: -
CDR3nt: TGTGCCAGTAGTTCCGGACTAGCGGGGGAGCACAATGAGCAGTTCTTC
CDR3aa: CASSSGLAGEHNEQFF

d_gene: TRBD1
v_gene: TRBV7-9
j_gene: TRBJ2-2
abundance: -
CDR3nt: TGTGCCAGCAGCCTAGACCGGGACAGGAACACCGGGGAGCTGTTTTTT
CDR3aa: CASSLDRDRNTGELFF

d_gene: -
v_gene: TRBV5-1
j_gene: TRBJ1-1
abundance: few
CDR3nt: TGCGCCAGCAGCTTGGCCATGGAAAACACTGAAGCTTTCTTT
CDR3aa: CASSLAMENTEAFF

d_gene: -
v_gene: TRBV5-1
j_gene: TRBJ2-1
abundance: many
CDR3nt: TGCGCCAGCAGCTTGGCAGGCGTGGGAGAGCAGTTCTTC
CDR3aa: CASSLAGVGEQFF

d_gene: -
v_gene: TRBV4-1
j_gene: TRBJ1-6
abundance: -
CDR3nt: TGCGCCAGCAGCCAACCTCGGGACACCTATAATTCACCCCTCCACTTT
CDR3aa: CASSQPRDTYNSPLHF

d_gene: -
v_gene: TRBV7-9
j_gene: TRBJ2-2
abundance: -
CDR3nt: TGTGCCAGCAGGAAGATCGGGGAGCTGTTTTTT
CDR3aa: CASRKIGELFF

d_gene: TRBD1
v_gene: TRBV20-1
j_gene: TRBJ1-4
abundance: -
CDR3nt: TGCAGTGCAGTCCCAGGGGGCGCAACTAATGAAAAACTGTTTTTT
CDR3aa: CSAVPGGATNEKLFF

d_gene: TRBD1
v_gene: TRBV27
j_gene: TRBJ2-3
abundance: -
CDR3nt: TGTGCCAGCAGTTTATGGGACAGGCAGACTGGTACGCAGTATTTT
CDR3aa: CASSLWDRQTGTQYF

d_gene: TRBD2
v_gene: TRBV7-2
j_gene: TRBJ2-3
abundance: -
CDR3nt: TGTGCCAGCAGCGCGAGCCGGACTAGCCGCCACTTGCCGCAGTATTTT
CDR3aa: CASSASRTSRHLPQYF

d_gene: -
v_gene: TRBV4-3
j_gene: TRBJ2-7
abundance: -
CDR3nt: TGCGCCAGCAGCCAAGAGTTTACGGAATACGAGCAGTACTTC
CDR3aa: CASSQEFTEYEQYF

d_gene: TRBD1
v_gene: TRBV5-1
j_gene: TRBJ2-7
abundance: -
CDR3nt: TGCGCCAGCAGCTTGGGACAGGGGGGCCTCGAGCAGTACTTC
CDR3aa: CASSLGQGGLEQYF

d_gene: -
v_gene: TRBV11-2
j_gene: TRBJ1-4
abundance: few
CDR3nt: TGTGCCAGCAGCTTATCGAGGGAACCTAATGAAAAACTGTTTTTT
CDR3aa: CASSLSREPNEKLFF

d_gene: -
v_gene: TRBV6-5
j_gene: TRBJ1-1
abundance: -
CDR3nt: TGTGCCAGCAGTTCGGCAGGGCTTTTTGACACTGAAGCTTTCTTT
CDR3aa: CASSSAGLFDTEAFF

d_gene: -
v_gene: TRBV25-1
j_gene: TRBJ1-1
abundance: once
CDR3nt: TGTGCCAGCAGCACACCCCCAGGTGAAGCTTTCTTT
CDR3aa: CASSTPPGEAFF